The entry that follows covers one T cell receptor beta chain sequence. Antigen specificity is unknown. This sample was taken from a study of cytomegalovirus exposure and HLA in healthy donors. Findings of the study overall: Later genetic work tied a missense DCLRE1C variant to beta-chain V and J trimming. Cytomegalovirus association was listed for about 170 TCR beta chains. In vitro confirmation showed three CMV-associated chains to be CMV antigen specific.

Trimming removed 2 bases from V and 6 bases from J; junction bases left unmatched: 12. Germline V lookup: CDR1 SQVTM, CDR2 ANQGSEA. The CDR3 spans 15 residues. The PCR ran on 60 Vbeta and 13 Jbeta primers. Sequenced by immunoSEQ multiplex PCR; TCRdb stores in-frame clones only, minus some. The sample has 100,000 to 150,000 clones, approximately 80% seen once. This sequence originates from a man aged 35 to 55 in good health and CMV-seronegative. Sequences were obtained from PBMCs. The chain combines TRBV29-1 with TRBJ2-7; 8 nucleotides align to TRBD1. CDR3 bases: TGCAGCGTTGAATCTAACCCGGGACAGGCGGGCGAGCAGTACTTC. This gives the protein CSVESNPGQAGEQYF.